This passage covers 26 T cell receptor beta chains from one sample sequenced in a study of cytomegalovirus exposure and HLA in healthy donors. PCR was performed using 60 Vbeta and 13 Jbeta primers. Measured with immunoSEQ multiplex PCR; TCRdb has only the in-frame clones, and not every one. The data show about 170,000 clones, roughly 80% seen once. The sequenced sample consisted of PBMCs. The receptors shown here come from a female donor in good health and CMV-seronegative.

The chain carries TRBV5-5 and TRBJ2-7; TRBD1 might be the D (6 bases). The CDR3 loop spans 15 amino acids. The germline V gene encodes CDR1 SGHKS and CDR2 YYEKEE (reference sequence). V lost 3 bases and J 1 base, leaving 14 bases between the germline ends. The chain's CDR3 is CASSSAPQGSYEQYF. CDR3 DNA: TGTGCCAGCAGCTCTGCACCACAGGGTTCCTACGAGCAGTACTTC.

This chain uses TRBV5-8 with TRBJ2-5; TRBD2 matches 10 bases. V lost 3 bases, J lost 7 bases, and 12 bases stayed unmatched. Per the germline V gene, CDR1 is SGHTS and CDR2 is YDEGEE. The CDR3 consists of 16 residues. The CDR3 nucleotides read TGTGCCAGCAGCTCCGCTATCCGGAGGACTAGCGGGACCCAGTACTTC. The encoded protein is CASSSAIRRTSGTQYF.

This rearrangement joins TRBV10-3 to TRBJ1-5; no reliable D call. Germline loops: CDR1 ENHRY, CDR2 SYGVKD. V shed 9 bases and J shed 4 bases, with 13 bases lying between them. There are 13 residues in the CDR3. The CDR3: CAIRSQPNQPQHF. The CDR3 DNA reads TGTGCCATACGGAGTCAGCCGAATCAGCCCCAGCATTTT.

This clone was detected once. The chain combines TRBV11-2 with TRBJ1-1; D remains ambiguous. This CDR3 is 15 amino acids long. V lost 4 bases, J lost 9 bases, and 21 bases lay in between. Germline V gene data show CDR1 as SGHAT and CDR2 as FQNNGV. Here the CDR3 reads CASSSPGSPQSKAFF. The CDR3 coding sequence is TGTGCCAGCAGCTCCCCAGGCAGCCCCCAGAGTAAAGCTTTCTTT.

The rearrangement joins TRBV5-4 to TRBJ2-7; 8 bases line up with TRBD2. Germline values: CDR1 SGHNT, CDR2 YYREEE (reference sequence). The ends lost 6 bases at V and 7 bases at J; junction bases unmatched: 6. CDR3 length: 12 amino acids. In nucleotides, the CDR3 is TGTGCCAGCACTAAGGCTAGCGGGGAGCAGTACTTC. This translates into CASTKASGEQYF.

The chain links TRBV5-1 to TRBJ1-4, with 9 bases fitting TRBD1. The germline gives CDR1 SGHRS, CDR2 YFSETQ. The CDR3 is 14 residues long. The V gene end was trimmed by 3 bases and the J gene end by 8 bases; junction bases not matched to a gene: 5. The CDR3 nucleotides read TGCGCCAGCAGCTCGACAGGGGGAGGCGAAAAACTGTTTTTT. This encodes CASSSTGGGEKLFF.

This clone appeared a single time. The genes are TRBV18 and TRBJ1-1; D is perhaps TRBD1 (6 bases). The CDR3 runs 15 residues. The V gene's germline CDR1 is KGHSH and CDR2 LQKENI. With 5 bases removed from V and 2 bases from J, the gap between germline ends came to 15 bases. CDR3 protein: CASSGMPRGNTEAFF. The CDR3 nucleotides are TGTGCCAGCTCAGGTATGCCCAGGGGTAACACTGAAGCTTTCTTT.

The gene calls are TRBV6-6 and TRBJ2-1, with 11 bases lining up with TRBD2. V shed 6 bases, J shed 6 bases, and the junction held 7 bases outside the gene matches. CDR3 length: 15 amino acids. The germline V gene encodes CDR1 MNHNY and CDR2 SVGAGI (reference sequence). The CDR3 sequence: CASRLAGGRGNEQFF. The CDR3 bases are TGTGCCAGCAGGTTAGCGGGAGGGCGTGGCAATGAGCAGTTCTTC.

The rearrangement uses TRBV5-6 and TRBJ1-1; TRBD1 matches at 9 bases. The germline V gene has CDR1 SGHDT and CDR2 YYEEEE. V lost 4 bases and J lost 2; bases outside the gene matches: 6. The CDR3 contains 15 residues. CDR3 DNA sequence: TGTGCCAGCAGCCCCGGGACAGGGATAAACACTGAAGCTTTCTTT. Translation: CASSPGTGINTEAFF.

The rearrangement links TRBV28 to TRBJ1-1; TRBD1 agrees at 8 bases. Trimming cost V 7 bases and J 4 bases; bases outside gene matches: 11. This CDR3 is built from 15 residues. CDR1 is MDHEN and CDR2 is SYDVKM in the germline V gene. CDR3 region: CASNLPGGWGTEAFF. The CDR3, as DNA: TGTGCCAGCAACCTTCCAGGGGGCTGGGGCACTGAAGCTTTCTTT.

This chain joins TRBV7-3 and TRBJ2-1, with 11 bases lining up with TRBD2. Trimming removed 5 bases from V and 6 bases from J; junction bases left unmatched: 9. The CDR3 loop spans 16 amino acids. In germline, CDR1 is SGHTA, CDR2 FQGTGA. The CDR3 DNA sequence: TGTGCCAGCAGCCCCCCGACTAGCGGGACCCCCAATGAGCAGTTCTTC. It is translated as CASSPPTSGTPNEQFF.

This clone came up once. This sequence joins TRBV7-9 and TRBJ1-1; D gene ambiguous. Deletions cut 3 bases from V and 1 base from J, with 9 bases between. Germline assignment: CDR1 SEHNR and CDR2 FQNEAQ (reference sequence). The CDR3 runs to 14 residues. This CDR3 is CASSLRGSNTEAFF. In nucleotides, the CDR3 is TGTGCCAGCAGCTTGCGGGGTTCGAACACTGAAGCTTTCTTT.

This clone was found once. J is TRBJ2-7 and V is TRBV6-6, with 10 bases lining up with TRBD2. Germline CDR1 is MNHNY and CDR2 is SVGAGI (reference sequence). The CDR3 contains 14 residues. J gave up 7 bases and V 0 bases, and 3 bases lay outside the gene matches. The CDR3 sequence: CASSYSRLAGEQYF. The CDR3 DNA is TGTGCCAGCAGTTACTCAAGACTAGCGGGTGAGCAGTACTTC.

This chain uses TRBV6-6 with TRBJ2-1, with unresolved D. This CDR3 has 15 residues. V lost 3 bases and J lost 6, with 15 bases in between. Germline-derived CDR1 and CDR2 are MNHNY and SVGAGI (reference sequence). The CDR3 nucleotides read TGTGCCAGCAGTTATTCTGATCCCAGATCCAATGAGCAGTTCTTC. Its translation is CASSYSDPRSNEQFF.

The V call is TRBV18, the J call TRBJ2-7; D gene uncertain. The V gene's germline CDR1 is KGHSH and CDR2 LQKENI. The CDR3 is 14 amino acids. The V and J ends lost 2 bases and 7 bases respectively, with 15 bases between them. Written as DNA, the CDR3 is TGTGCCAGCTCACCAGCCCAGGTGGGCAAGGAGCAGTACTTC. Amino acids: CASSPAQVGKEQYF. The complete variable domain, with remaining parts taken from reference TRBV18 and TRBJ2-7, reads NAGVMQNPRHLVRRRGQEARLRCSPMKGHSHVYWYRQLPEEGLKFMVYLQKENIIDESGMPKERFSAEFPKEGPSILRIQQVVRGDSAAYFCASSPAQVGKEQYFGPGTRLTVT.

The CDR3 coding sequence is TGCGCCAGCAGTGCGGGGGCGGGGGGAAACACCGGGGAGCTGTTTTTT. Translated, it gives CASSAGAGGNTGELFF. The chain is built from TRBV10-2 and TRBJ2-2, with 8 bases fitting TRBD2. The CDR3 has 16 residues. Germline loops: CDR1 WSHSY, CDR2 SAAADI. The V gene end was trimmed by 4 bases and the J gene end by 2 bases; junction bases not matched to a gene: 6.

The table lists this clone with a count of one. V usage is TRBV10-3 and J usage is TRBJ1-2; TRBD1 is a possible D gene (5 bases). Per the germline V gene, CDR1 is ENHRY and CDR2 is SYGVKD. This CDR3 is 13 amino acids long. V lost 4 bases and J lost 6, with 12 bases in between. CDR3: CAISAPGGNGYTF. The CDR3 DNA reads as TGTGCCATCAGTGCCCCGGGGGGGAATGGCTACACCTTC.

The chain carries TRBV2 and TRBJ2-3, with TRBD1 matching 9 bases. Germline CDR1 is SNHLY and CDR2 is FYNNEI. V trimming: 4 bases; J trimming: 1 base; junction bases outside the gene matches: 3. The length of the CDR3 is 15 residues. Written as DNA, the CDR3 is TGTGCCAGCAGTGGCCGGACAGGGGGCACAGATACGCAGTATTTT. Translated: CASSGRTGGTDTQYF.

Only one count was recorded for this clone. The CDR3: CASTPAAGNTEAFF. The DNA for the CDR3 is TGTGCCAGCACTCCCGCCGCGGGGAACACTGAAGCTTTCTTT. The chain joins TRBV5-4 to TRBJ1-1; D remains unclear. Germline CDR1 reads SGHNT; CDR2 reads YYREEE (reference sequence). The CDR3 is made up of 14 amino acids. The V end lost 6 bases, the J end lost 1 base, and 13 bases lay between the germline ends.

This clone was picked up one time. CDR3 nucleotides: TGTGCCAGCAGCTTAGAGGAGAGCTCCTATAATTCACCCCTCCACTTT. Protein product: CASSLEESSYNSPLHF. V is TRBV7-8 and J is TRBJ1-6; D is undetermined. V lost 1 base to trimming and J lost 0 bases, with 7 bases between them. In germline, CDR1 is SGHVS, CDR2 FQNEAQ. This CDR3 region has 16 residues.

This clone was detected a few times. This chain uses TRBV10-3 with TRBJ2-6, with 7 positions matching TRBD1. This CDR3 is 15 amino acids long. Trimming cost V 6 bases and J 3 bases; bases outside gene matches: 5. Germline CDR1 and CDR2: ENHRY and SYGVKD. CDR3 protein: CAIRRGLGGANVLTF. Here the CDR3 DNA reads TGTGCCATCAGGAGGGGGCTAGGTGGGGCCAACGTCCTGACTTTC.

The V call is TRBV10-1, the J call TRBJ2-3; D is unclear. Trimming left V 6 bases short and J 1 base short, with 8 bases between. CDR3 length: 13 amino acids. The germline V gene has CDR1 WNHNN and CDR2 SYGVQD (reference sequence). The chain's CDR3 is CASRAQRTDTQYF. In nucleotides, the CDR3 is TGCGCCAGCAGGGCACAGCGCACAGATACGCAGTATTTT.

CDR3 sequence: CASSEARIADEQFF. DNA of the CDR3: TGTGCCAGCAGTGAAGCGCGTATAGCGGATGAGCAGTTCTTC. This chain uses TRBV6-1 with TRBJ2-1; D possibly corresponds to TRBD2 (6 bases). Per germline, CDR1 MNHNS and CDR2 SASEGT. The CDR3 has 14 amino acids. Trimming shortened V by 0 bases and J by 8 bases, and 11 bases separated the two germline ends.

The chain joins TRBV25-1 to TRBJ1-2; TRBD1 matches 10 bases. The CDR3 has 16 residues. Looked up from germline, CDR1 is MGHDK and CDR2 is SYGVNS. Trimming took 1 base from V and 4 from J; bases not matched to a gene: 6. The CDR3 DNA reads TGTGCCAGCAGTGAATTGGGGACAGGGGACTTCTATGGCTACACCTTC. This sequence encodes CASSELGTGDFYGYTF.

This clone came up a few times. The chain joins TRBV6-1 to TRBJ1-2; 9 nucleotides line up with TRBD1. V was pared by 5 bases and J by 6 bases, with 7 bases of the junction left unmatched. CDR3 length equals 14 residues. Germline assignment: CDR1 MNHNS and CDR2 SASEGT. This chain's CDR3 is CASSWTGAGNGYTF. CDR3 DNA sequence: TGTGCCAGCAGTTGGACAGGGGCAGGGAATGGCTACACCTTC.

The table lists this clone with a few counts. The chain links TRBV7-8 to TRBJ1-2; possibly TRBD1 for D (6 bases). V was pared by 3 bases and J by 2 bases, with 13 bases between. Germline lookup yields CDR1 SGHVS and CDR2 FQNEAQ. The CDR3 loop spans 15 amino acids. The CDR3 protein is CASSFGGATNYGYTF. The CDR3 region has the DNA TGTGCCAGCAGCTTCGGGGGGGCGACAAACTATGGCTACACCTTC.